The 9 T cell receptor beta chains listed next were all sequenced from one sample in a study of T cells in Graves' hyperthyroidism and ophthalmopathy. Regions amplified from RNA transcripts were the TCR beta CDR3 regions. The study used the HTBI primer set for a first-round RT-PCR of the TCR CDR3. TCRdb reprocessed the multiplex PCR reads via MiXCR and lists one record per CDR3 protein. This sample has over 250,000 distinct CDR3 sequences, with approximately 17% found just once. Sequencing used blood. The origin of the receptors is a woman between 55 and 75 years old with Graves' ophthalmopathy.

Concerning this clonotype: The junction and the germline gene differ at one end; a read error may be behind it. The chain joins TRBV7-7 to TRBJ2-2, with D unresolved. In germline, CDR1 is SSHAT, CDR2 FNYEAQ (reference sequence). The CDR3 totals 13 residues. In DNA, the CDR3 is TGTGCTAGCAGCTCCAAAAAAATCGGGGAGCTGTTTTTT. This encodes CASSSKKIGELFF.

This clonotype has just a few counts. This chain joins TRBV24-1 and TRBJ2-3; TRBD1 might be the D (6 bases). CDR1 and CDR2 from the germline V gene are KGHDR and SFDVKD. The CDR3 is 18 residues long. The V end lost 5 bases, the J end lost 1 base, and 21 bases lay between the germline ends. The CDR3, as DNA: TGTGCCACCAGTGCCGGATATGAGGGGGTTTGGGGCACAGATACGCAGTATTTT. It is translated as CATSAGYEGVWGTDTQYF.

The sample holds many counts of this clonotype. The chain couples TRBV5-4 to TRBJ2-5; 11 bases fit TRBD1. V shed 4 bases, J shed 2 bases, and the junction held 4 bases outside the gene matches. The CDR3 is 15 residues long. Germline V CDR1 and CDR2: SGHNT, YYREEE (reference sequence). In DNA, the CDR3 is TGTGCCAGCAGCCCACGGGACAGGGGGCAAGAGACCCAGTACTTC. Translation: CASSPRDRGQETQYF.

The chain recombines TRBV25-1 with TRBJ2-3; TRBD2 is a possible D gene (6 bases). There are 15 residues in the CDR3. V lost 6 bases, J lost 2 bases, and 15 bases lay in between. Germline CDR1 and CDR2: MGHDK and SYGVNS. CDR3 in DNA: TGTGCCAGCAGCCAACAGCGGGCGATCACAGATACGCAGTATTTT. Translated: CASSQQRAITDTQYF. Using reference TRBV25-1 and TRBJ2-3 for the parts outside the CDR3, the full variable domain is EADIYQTPRYLVIGTGKKITLECSQTMGHDKMYWYQQDPGMELHLIHYSYGVNSTEKGDLSSESTVSRIRTEHFPLTLESARPSHTSQYLCASSQQRAITDTQYFGPGTRLTVL.

At least ten counts were recorded for this clonotype. The genes are TRBV14 and TRBJ2-3; 11 nucleotides match TRBD2. The germline V gene has CDR1 SGHDN and CDR2 FVKESK. Losses at the gene ends were 4 bases for V and 2 bases for J; bases not matched to a gene: 14. The CDR3 is 19 amino acids. The CDR3 protein is CASSRQRQLAGGLTDTQYF. DNA for the CDR3: TGTGCCAGCAGCCGCCAGAGACAGCTAGCGGGGGGACTCACAGATACGCAGTATTTT.

V and J are TRBV3-1 and TRBJ2-7; the match to TRBD2 covers 14 bases. Germline values: CDR1 LGHDT, CDR2 YNNKEL (reference sequence). Trimming took 3 bases from V and 5 from J; bases not matched to a gene: 3. The CDR3 contains 15 residues. CDR3 sequence (DNA): TGTGCCAGCAGCCATGGGACTAGCGGGAGAGACGAGCAGTACTTC. Amino acids: CASSHGTSGRDEQYF.

There are a few counts of this clonotype. V usage is TRBV4-2 and J usage is TRBJ1-5; 8 positions match TRBD1. The CDR3 runs to 15 residues. V was clipped by 0 bases and J by 2 bases; unmatched bases: 0. Per germline, CDR1 LGHNA and CDR2 YNFKEQ. The CDR3 is CASSQEDRGNQPQHF. The CDR3 coding sequence is TGTGCCAGCAGCCAAGAGGACAGGGGCAATCAGCCCCAGCATTTT.

This clonotype was found a few times. No conserved phenylalanine or tryptophan is present at the end of the CDR3, so a read error is the likely explanation. The chain carries TRBV5-1 and TRBJ2-7, with 8 nucleotides matching TRBD1. The V segment lost 0 bases and the J segment 4 bases; nucleotides outside the gene matches: 6. Germline V gene data show CDR1 as SGHRS and CDR2 as YFSETQ. This CDR3 contains 15 residues. CDR3 sequence: CASSLAPGGTYEQYL. The CDR3 region has the DNA TGCGCCAGCAGCTTGGCCCCAGGGGGCACTTACGAGCAGTACCTC.

This clonotype has ten or more counts. CDR3 loop: CASSHKAGGGEQYF. For the CDR3, the DNA is TGTGCCAGCAGCCATAAGGCAGGGGGCGGCGAGCAGTACTTC. The chain employs TRBV7-9 and TRBJ2-7; 8 nucleotides line up with TRBD1. This CDR3 has 14 residues. V lost 5 bases, J lost 6 bases, and 9 bases stayed unmatched. Germline loops: CDR1 SEHNR, CDR2 FQNEAQ (reference sequence).